These 9 T cell receptor beta chains came from one sample sequenced in a study of Graves' ophthalmopathy and Graves' hyperthyroidism. TCR beta CDR3 regions were amplified from RNA transcripts. The first-round RT-PCR employed HTBI primers together with the Qiagen OneStep RT-PCR kit. A multiplex PCR was then performed as the second round. TCRdb analysed the multiplex PCR reads with MiXCR anew, one entry per CDR3 protein. This table has 450,000 or so distinct CDR3 sequences, 14% appearing once. Sequenced material: blood. These receptors were obtained from a woman in her twenties or thirties with Graves' ophthalmopathy.

This clonotype was counted many times. J is TRBJ1-6 and V is TRBV5-4; D gene ambiguous. Germline V gives CDR1 SGHNT, CDR2 YYREEE (reference sequence). V shed 0 bases and J shed 8 bases, with 12 bases lying between them. The CDR3 has 15 residues. CDR3 in amino acids: CASSLAPLADSPLHF. CDR3 DNA sequence: TGTGCCAGCAGCTTGGCACCGCTGGCAGATTCACCCCTCCACTTT.

This clonotype turned up a few times. The chain employs TRBV20-1 and TRBJ1-1, with 7 bases aligning to TRBD1. Looked up from germline, CDR1 is DFQATT and CDR2 is SNEGSKA (reference sequence). Germline trimming cut 3 bases from V and 4 bases from J; bases unmatched to any gene: 8. The CDR3 totals 14 residues. CDR3 residues: CSASRGGLGTEAFF. The CDR3 nucleotides read TGCAGTGCTAGTAGAGGGGGCCTCGGCACTGAAGCTTTCTTT.

At least ten counts were recorded for this clonotype. The chain has TRBV11-2 and TRBJ1-2; D not certain. The germline V gene has CDR1 SGHAT and CDR2 FQNNGV. The V and J ends lost 2 bases and 4 bases respectively, with 11 bases between them. The CDR3 spans 14 residues. The CDR3 loop reads CASSLNGSPYGYTF. The DNA for the CDR3 is TGTGCCAGCAGCTTAAACGGTTCCCCCTATGGCTACACCTTC.

This chain joins TRBV20-1 and TRBJ2-7; 8 bases match TRBD2. The CDR3 spans 15 residues. The germline CDR1 and CDR2 sequences are DFQATT and SNEGSKA (reference sequence). J lost 2 bases, V lost 3 bases, and 9 bases had no gene match. The CDR3 reads CSASTLAGQAYEQYF. In DNA, the CDR3 is TGCAGTGCTAGTACCCTAGCGGGTCAGGCCTACGAGCAGTACTTC.

The chain has TRBV6-1 and TRBJ1-5; D might be TRBD1 (5 bases). The CDR3 is made up of 12 amino acids. Germline V gene data show CDR1 as MNHNS and CDR2 as SASEGT. The ends were cut back, 10 bases at V and 5 bases at J, with 12 bases in the middle. For the CDR3, the DNA is TGTGCCACCTCTACAGGTTATCAGCCCCAGCATTTT. This gives the protein CATSTGYQPQHF.

J is TRBJ2-2 and V is TRBV7-3; D gene ambiguous. Looked up from germline, CDR1 is SGHTA and CDR2 is FQGTGA. This CDR3 has 15 amino acids. V was clipped by 5 bases and J by 6 bases, with 16 bases between them. The CDR3 sequence: CASSPPERSPGELFF. CDR3 DNA: TGTGCCAGCAGCCCACCGGAGAGGTCTCCCGGGGAGCTGTTTTTT.

In its sample, this clonotype was seen many times. J is TRBJ1-1 and V is TRBV28, with D perhaps matching TRBD1 (5 bases). Trimming left V 6 bases short and J 1 base short, with 12 bases between. This CDR3 has 14 residues. Germline CDR1 MDHEN, CDR2 SYDVKM. The CDR3 sequence: CASRLGLRNTEAFF. The CDR3 DNA sequence: TGTGCCAGCAGGCTGGGACTCAGGAACACTGAAGCTTTCTTT.

This clonotype showed up many times. The chain joins TRBV2 to TRBJ1-1; 8 bases map to TRBD1. V shed 5 bases, J shed 2 bases, and the junction held 4 bases outside the gene matches. The germline gives CDR1 SNHLY, CDR2 FYNNEI. This CDR3 comprises 14 residues. This CDR3 is CASSWTGINTEAFF. In DNA, the CDR3 is TGTGCCAGCAGTTGGACAGGGATTAACACTGAAGCTTTCTTT.

This clonotype has at least ten counts. This chain links TRBV12-3 or TRBV12-4 with TRBJ2-7; D possibly uses TRBD1 or TRBD2 (5 bases each). Trimming shortened V by 5 bases and J by 3 bases, and 14 bases separated the two germline ends. The CDR3 has 14 residues. The DNA of the CDR3 is TGTGCCAGCAGTCTTGGGACCGAGAACTACGAGCAGTACTTC. It specifies CASSLGTENYEQYF.